This T cell receptor beta chain was profiled in a study of OX40 agonist ivuxolimab in advanced cancers. This clone came up a few times. The antigen remains undetermined. The germline CDR1 and CDR2 sequences are SGHTA and FQGNSA. The junction had 4 bases not matched to a gene; V was cut back by 5 bases and J by 6 bases. There are 13 residues in the CDR3. Study-wide results and caveats: Specificity for antigen went undetermined in the expanded peripheral T cells.

Here immunoSEQ multiplex PCR was the method, and the copy in TCRdb shows in-frame clones only, minus some. The repertoire holds around 67,000 clones, with 80% as singletons. The sequence came from an adult with an advanced solid tumor such as melanoma, head and neck, liver or kidney cancer. The sample here was CD4+ or CD8+ T cells sorted from blood, taken in a trial of the OX40 agonist ivuxolimab. The V and J genes are TRBV7-2 and TRBJ2-1, with 7 nucleotides matching TRBD1. The CDR3 spells CASSKRTGNEQFF. In nucleotides, the CDR3 is TGTGCCAGCAGCAAACGGACAGGCAATGAGCAGTTCTTC.